The clone carrying this T cell receptor beta chain was seen ten or more times. Trimming took 5 bases from V and 8 from J; bases not matched to a gene: 7. The CDR3 extends over 15 amino acids. The germline V gene has CDR1 MDHEN and CDR2 SYDVKM. The data derive from a study of early T cells in non-severe SARS-CoV-2 infection. TCRdb fed the 5' RACE reads into MiXCR, producing one record per CDR3 protein. The profile shows 50,000 to 70,000 distinct CDR3 sequences, about 8.9% of them singletons. The V gene is TRBV28, the J gene TRBJ1-6; 9 bases are shared with TRBD1. Sequencing was performed on whole blood. The sequence was collected from an adult who was a healthcare worker with PCR-confirmed SARS-CoV-2 infection or an uninfected control (not recorded which). The CDR3 region has the DNA TGTGCCAGCAGTACGACAGGGGGTGGGCATTCACCCCTCCACTTT. It encodes CASSTTGGGHSPLHF.